This entry lists 25 T cell receptor beta chains sequenced from one sample in a study of blood T cell repertoires in COVID-19. Method: immunoSEQ multiplex PCR; TCRdb's copy keeps in-frame clones and lacks some. The table shows roughly 25,000 clones, with over 75% occurring only once. Specimen: peripheral blood. These receptors originate from a woman aged 80 or older with acute or convalescent COVID-19.

V usage is TRBV5-6 and J usage is TRBJ1-6, with 7 bases fitting TRBD1. The V gene's germline CDR1 is SGHDT and CDR2 YYEEEE. V lost 3 bases, J lost 7 bases, and 10 bases stayed unmatched. The CDR3 spans 16 residues. The CDR3 here is CASSSHTGTANSPLHF. The CDR3, as DNA: TGTGCCAGCAGCTCGCACACCGGGACAGCGAATTCACCCCTCCACTTT.

This clone showed up just a few times. The gene calls are TRBV12-2 and TRBJ1-2. TRBV12-2 is a listed pseudogene. The CDR3 has 14 amino acids. The CDR3 DNA reads TGTGCAAGTCGCTTAGGCGGACCTCGGGGTGGCTACACCTTC. This sequence encodes CASRLGGPRGGYTF.

The CDR3 spells CASSDTTGETATNEKLFF. CDR3 in DNA: TGCGCCAGCAGTGACACGACAGGAGAAACAGCAACTAATGAAAAACTGTTTTTT. The chain employs TRBV5-1 and TRBJ1-4; D perhaps matches TRBD1 (6 bases). Between the trimmed V and J ends, which lost 5 bases and 0 bases, there was a span of 20 bases. Germline lookup yields CDR1 SGHRS and CDR2 YFSETQ. The CDR3 has 18 residues. Complete variable domain (other parts from reference TRBV5-1 and TRBJ1-4): KAGVTQTPRYLIKTRGQQVTLSCSPISGHRSVSWYQQTPGQGLQFLFEYFSETQRNKGNFPGRFSGRQFSNSRSEMNVSTLELGDSALYLCASSDTTGETATNEKLFFGSGTQLSVL.

J is TRBJ2-2 and V is TRBV9, with D possibly TRBD2 on 5 matching bases. The CDR3 is 14 amino acids. CDR1 and CDR2 from the germline V gene are SGDLS and YYNGEE. V was clipped by 3 bases and J by 0 bases, with 6 bases between them. The CDR3, as DNA: TGTGCCAGCAGCGGGACTGCGAACACCGGGGAGCTGTTTTTT. Its translation: CASSGTANTGELFF.

In nucleotides, the CDR3 is TGTGCCAGCAGCTTAGAAACAGGGCTACATGGCTACACCTTC. Translated: CASSLETGLHGYTF. The rearrangement links TRBV7-2 to TRBJ1-2, with a possible D match to TRBD1 (6 bases). Germline CDR1 is SGHTA and CDR2 is FQGNSA. This CDR3 has 14 amino acids. V lost 1 base and J 6 bases, leaving 12 bases between the germline ends.

The V gene is TRBV30, the J gene TRBJ1-3; D uncertain. The CDR3 has 15 amino acids. The ends were cut back, 5 bases at V and 0 bases at J, with 14 bases in the middle. Per germline, CDR1 GTSNPN and CDR2 SVGIG (reference sequence). The CDR3 DNA reads TGTGCCTGGGGAAGAACTTCTAGCTCTGGAAACACCATATATTTT. It is translated as CAWGRTSSSGNTIYF.

This clone was seen more than once but under ten times. This chain links TRBV27 with TRBJ2-7, with D tentatively TRBD1 (5 bases). This CDR3 contains 13 residues. The germline V gene encodes CDR1 MNHEY and CDR2 SMNVEV (reference sequence). V was pared by 5 bases and J by 3 bases, with 11 bases between. The CDR3 DNA is TGTGCCAGCAGTCGCAGGGTAGGCTACGAGCAGTACTTC. Translation gives CASSRRVGYEQYF.

The genes are TRBV18 and TRBJ2-6; possibly TRBD1 for D (6 bases). Trimming cost V 5 bases and J 0 bases, with 14 bases left between them. CDR1 and CDR2 (germline): KGHSH, LQKENI. The CDR3 consists of 17 residues. For the CDR3, the DNA is TGTGCCAGCTCAGGCAAAACAGGGACCTCTGGGGCCAACGTCCTGACTTTC. Its translation is CASSGKTGTSGANVLTF. The full variable domain, its missing parts supplied by reference TRBV18 and TRBJ2-6, is NAGVMQNPRHLVRRRGQEARLRCSPMKGHSHVYWYRQLPEEGLKFMVYLQKENIIDESGMPKERFSAEFPKEGPSILRIQQVVRGDSAAYFCASSGKTGTSGANVLTFGAGSRLTVL.

The chain joins TRBV19 to TRBJ2-6; D remains unclear. Trimming stripped 5 bases from V and 0 bases from J, with 8 bases between. Germline V gives CDR1 LNHDA, CDR2 SQIVND (reference sequence). The length of the CDR3 is 15 residues. This CDR3 is CASSVVSSGANVLTF. The CDR3 nucleotides are TGTGCCAGTAGTGTTGTATCCTCTGGGGCCAACGTCCTGACTTTC.

This sequence joins TRBV5-1 and TRBJ2-3, with 10 bases lining up with TRBD2. This CDR3 comprises 16 residues. V lost 8 bases to trimming and J lost 2 bases; unmatched junction nucleotides: 11. The germline CDR1 and CDR2 sequences are SGHRS and YFSETQ. This CDR3 is CASQFRTSGYTDTQYF. The CDR3 nucleotides are TGCGCCAGTCAATTCCGGACTAGCGGATACACAGATACGCAGTATTTT.

V usage is TRBV6-2 or TRBV6-3 and J usage is TRBJ2-7; D is perhaps TRBD1 (7 bases). The CDR3 extends over 16 amino acids. CDR1 is MNHEY, CDR2 SVGEGT, per germline. Between the trimmed V and J ends, which lost 5 bases and 3 bases, there was a span of 20 bases. The CDR3 DNA follows: TGTGCCAGCAGTCCCAGGGGGGACCCTCTCCACTACGAGCAGTACTTC. Its translation: CASSPRGDPLHYEQYF.

The chain uses TRBV4-1 and TRBJ1-6; the match to TRBD1 covers 7 bases. Trimming cost V 5 bases and J 4 bases; bases outside gene matches: 5. Germline CDR1 is MGHRA and CDR2 is YSYEKL. This CDR3 comprises 15 residues. CDR3 DNA sequence: TGCGCCAGCAGCAGATCGACAGGGTATAATTCACCCCTCCACTTT. It encodes CASSRSTGYNSPLHF.

The chain joins TRBV29-1 to TRBJ1-2; TRBD1 might be the D (6 bases). Trimming left V 6 bases short and J 6 bases short, with 14 bases between. The germline CDR1 and CDR2 sequences are SQVTM and ANQGSEA. The CDR3 consists of 12 residues. CDR3 nucleotide sequence: TGCAGCGTCCTAGGACAGTTGGATGGCTACACCTTC. Protein: CSVLGQLDGYTF.

The V gene is TRBV27, the J gene TRBJ1-4, with 9 bases fitting TRBD1. Trimming cost V 9 bases and J 6 bases; bases outside gene matches: 5. Germline V CDR1 and CDR2: MNHEY, SMNVEV (reference sequence). CDR3 length: 13 amino acids. The DNA for the CDR3 is TGTGCCAGTGCCTGGACAGGGGATGAAAAACTGTTTTTT. Residues: CASAWTGDEKLFF.

The chain is built from TRBV20-1 and TRBJ2-6, with TRBD2 as a possible D gene (5 bases). Germline V lookup: CDR1 DFQATT, CDR2 SNEGSKA (reference sequence). With 3 bases removed from V and 0 bases from J, the gap between germline ends came to 6 bases. The CDR3 loop spans 14 amino acids. CDR3 protein: CSASRDSGANVLTF. DNA for the CDR3: TGCAGTGCTAGTCGGGACTCTGGGGCCAACGTCCTGACTTTC.

The chain is built from TRBV5-1 and TRBJ1-1; D possibly corresponds to TRBD1 (5 bases). V shed 3 bases and J shed 2 bases, with 14 bases lying between them. CDR1 is SGHRS, CDR2 YFSETQ, per germline. CDR3 length equals 15 residues. CDR3 bases: TGCGCCAGCAGCTCCCAGACAGCGACAAACACTGAAGCTTTCTTT. Its protein is CASSSQTATNTEAFF.

The gene calls are TRBV4-2 and TRBJ2-3; 8 nucleotides agree with TRBD2. There are 14 residues in the CDR3. V lost 4 bases and J lost 5; bases outside the gene matches: 5. Germline V lookup: CDR1 LGHNA, CDR2 YNFKEQ. The DNA for the CDR3 is TGTGCCAGCAGCCCCGGACTAGCAGAAGATACGCAGTATTTT. Translated, it gives CASSPGLAEDTQYF.

The chain carries TRBV7-9 and TRBJ2-6; unclear D gene. The V gene's germline CDR1 is SEHNR and CDR2 FQNEAQ (reference sequence). With 5 bases removed from V and 0 bases from J, the gap between germline ends came to 14 bases. The CDR3 length is 17 residues. CDR3 sequence (DNA): TGTGCCAGCAGCGAACCCCCGACTTTCTCTGGGGCCAACGTCCTGACTTTC. This sequence encodes CASSEPPTFSGANVLTF.

The chain has TRBV2 and TRBJ1-6, with 9 positions matching TRBD1. The junction had 6 bases not matched to a gene; V was cut back by 8 bases and J by 10 bases. Germline V gene sequence: CDR1 SNHLY, CDR2 FYNNEI. The CDR3 sequence is 13 residues long. This CDR3 is CASRDRVGSPLHF. The CDR3 nucleotides read TGTGCCAGCCGGGACAGGGTCGGCTCACCCCTCCACTTT.

As to this clone: This CDR3 is also generated by other DNA sequences in the sample. The gene calls are TRBV5-1 and TRBJ1-5; unclear D gene. The germline gives CDR1 SGHRS, CDR2 YFSETQ. The CDR3 extends over 14 amino acids. V was cut by 0 bases and J by 4 bases, with 8 bases left in between. The CDR3, as DNA: TGCGCCAGCAGCTTGGAGGGAGGGAATCAGCCCCAGCATTTT. Translated: CASSLEGGNQPQHF.

The chain uses TRBV7-2 and TRBJ2-7; D possibly corresponds to TRBD2 (6 bases). With 3 bases removed from V and 3 bases from J, the gap between germline ends came to 12 bases. This CDR3 is built from 14 residues. CDR1 is SGHTA and CDR2 is FQGNSA in the germline V gene. In nucleotides, the CDR3 is TGTGCCAGCAGCTTGGGGACTCAACACTACGAGCAGTACTTC. Translation: CASSLGTQHYEQYF.

This clone has just one count. CDR3 sequence: CASSSSGRSYNSPLHF. CDR3 coding DNA: TGTGCCAGCAGCTCCTCGGGGAGGTCCTATAATTCACCCCTCCACTTT. The chain employs TRBV7-9 and TRBJ1-6; no reliable D call. Looked up from germline, CDR1 is SEHNR and CDR2 is FQNEAQ (reference sequence). The CDR3 is made up of 16 amino acids. Trimming stripped 4 bases from V and 1 base from J, with 11 bases between.

The V call is TRBV23-1, the J call TRBJ2-5; D might be TRBD1 (5 bases). TRBV23-1 is an open reading frame whose function is uncertain. There are 18 residues in the CDR3. V gave up 4 bases and J gave up 3 bases, with 24 bases separating them. The CDR3 sequence is CASSLGLDSTIQKETQYF. In nucleotides, the CDR3 is TGCGCCAGCAGTCTTGGGTTAGACAGCACCATCCAGAAAGAGACCCAGTACTTC.

The J gene is TRBJ1-2, the V gene TRBV14; D not resolved. V lost 1 base and J lost 0, with 3 bases in between. The CDR3 covers 13 residues. From germline, CDR1 is SGHDN and CDR2 FVKESK. The CDR3 protein is CASSQGTNYGYTF. As DNA, the CDR3 is TGTGCCAGCAGCCAAGGTACTAACTATGGCTACACCTTC.

This clone has more than one count but fewer than ten. This chain joins TRBV5-1 and TRBJ2-7, with TRBD2 identical over 14 bases. With V trimmed by 4 bases and J by 6 bases, 9 bases remained unmatched. The germline V gene encodes CDR1 SGHRS and CDR2 YFSETQ. The CDR3 runs 16 residues. The CDR3 loop is CASSTGTSGRWGEQYF. DNA for the CDR3: TGCGCCAGCAGCACCGGGACTAGCGGGAGATGGGGCGAGCAGTACTTC.